This entry is about one T cell receptor beta chain. This record comes from a study of blood T cell repertoires in COVID-19. Germline V CDR1 and CDR2: LGHDT, YNNKEL (reference sequence). This CDR3 has 17 amino acids. J was trimmed by 6 bases and V by 0 bases; bases with no gene match: 14. Assay used: immunoSEQ multiplex PCR; TCRdb lists only in-frame clones, some missing. This table has around 78,000 clones, about 88% appearing once. This sequence joins TRBV3-1 (or the pseudogene TRBV3-2) and TRBJ2-7; the match to TRBD1 covers 7 bases. The TCR originated in a human donor in a cohort sampled during active COVID-19. Material: peripheral blood. In DNA, the CDR3 is TGTGCCAGCAGCCAAGACTCAGGGGGTTGGTCTCGGGGCGAGCAGTACTTC. It codes for CASSQDSGGWSRGEQYF.